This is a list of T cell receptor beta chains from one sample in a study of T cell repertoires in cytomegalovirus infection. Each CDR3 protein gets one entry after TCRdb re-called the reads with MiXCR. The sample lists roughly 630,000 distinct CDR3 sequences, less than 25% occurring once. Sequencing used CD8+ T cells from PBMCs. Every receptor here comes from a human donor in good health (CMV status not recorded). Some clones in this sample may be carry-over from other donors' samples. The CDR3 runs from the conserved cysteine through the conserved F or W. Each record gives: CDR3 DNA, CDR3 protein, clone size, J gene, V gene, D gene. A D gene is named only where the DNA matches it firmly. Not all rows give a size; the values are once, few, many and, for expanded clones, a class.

CDR3 DNA: TGTGCCAGCAGTTACCGTCGGTGGAGCTCCTACAATGAGCAGTTCTTC
CDR3 protein: CASSYRRWSSYNEQFF
clone size: few
J gene: TRBJ2-1
V gene: TRBV6-5
D gene: -

CDR3 DNA: TGCGCCAGCAGCCAAGAATTACAGGGAGGGACCGGGGAGCTGTTTTTT
CDR3 protein: CASSQELQGGTGELFF
clone size: -
J gene: TRBJ2-2
V gene: TRBV4-1
D gene: -

CDR3 DNA: TGTGCCATCAGTGACCCGACAGGGTTGGGGGCCAACGTCCTGACTTTC
CDR3 protein: CAISDPTGLGANVLTF
clone size: -
J gene: TRBJ2-6
V gene: TRBV10-3
D gene: TRBD1

CDR3 DNA: TGTGCCAGCAGTTGGGACACAGATACGCAGTATTTT
CDR3 protein: CASSWDTDTQYF
clone size: many
J gene: TRBJ2-3
V gene: TRBV6-2/TRBV6-3
D gene: -

CDR3 DNA: TGCGCCAGCAGCTTGAATTGGGAGTACACCGGGGAGCTGTTTTTT
CDR3 protein: CASSLNWEYTGELFF
clone size: few
J gene: TRBJ2-2
V gene: TRBV5-1
D gene: -

CDR3 DNA: TGTGCCAGTAGTATGTGGGGCTTACGTGCAGAAACGCAGTATTTT
CDR3 protein: CASSMWGLRAETQYF
clone size: -
J gene: TRBJ2-3
V gene: TRBV19
D gene: -

CDR3 DNA: TGTGCCAGCATAGGGGGCGAGACGCAGTATTTT
CDR3 protein: CASIGGETQYF
clone size: -
J gene: TRBJ2-3
V gene: TRBV27
D gene: TRBD1

CDR3 DNA: TGTGCCAGCAGCCGGACAGGGGCGCTAAATGATGAAAAACTGTTTTTT
CDR3 protein: CASSRTGALNDEKLFF
clone size: -
J gene: TRBJ1-4
V gene: TRBV7-9
D gene: TRBD1

CDR3 DNA: TGCAGCGTTGAGGGCCAGCTTTACACCGGGGAGCTGTTTTTT
CDR3 protein: CSVEGQLYTGELFF
clone size: -
J gene: TRBJ2-2
V gene: TRBV29-1
D gene: -

CDR3 DNA: TGTGCCAGCAGCAAGATAGCGGACGGAGAGACCCAGTACTTC
CDR3 protein: CASSKIADGETQYF
clone size: few
J gene: TRBJ2-5
V gene: TRBV12-3/TRBV12-4
D gene: -

CDR3 DNA: TGTGCCAGCAGTTTTTCCTTTAGTCTCATGAACACTGAAGCTTTCTTT
CDR3 protein: CASSFSFSLMNTEAFF
clone size: many
J gene: TRBJ1-1
V gene: TRBV28
D gene: -

CDR3 DNA: TGTGCCAGCAGCCCCGCTCCGGGCAATAAGCAGTTCTTC
CDR3 protein: CASSPAPGNKQFF
clone size: -
J gene: TRBJ2-1
V gene: TRBV7-2
D gene: -

CDR3 DNA: TGTGCCAGCAGCCTTATTCAATCCACCGGGGAGCTGTTTTTT
CDR3 protein: CASSLIQSTGELFF
clone size: few
J gene: TRBJ2-2
V gene: TRBV7-9
D gene: -

CDR3 DNA: TGTGCCAGCAGTTACGCGGGTTCTGGAAACACCATATATTTT
CDR3 protein: CASSYAGSGNTIYF
clone size: -
J gene: TRBJ1-3
V gene: TRBV6-5
D gene: -

CDR3 DNA: TGTGCCAGTAGTCTAACCGGGACTGCGCAGTTCTTC
CDR3 protein: CASSLTGTAQFF
clone size: few
J gene: TRBJ2-1
V gene: TRBV19
D gene: -

CDR3 DNA: TGTGCCAGCAGCCCCACCCTTGGACACTCTAACTATGGCTACACCTTC
CDR3 protein: CASSPTLGHSNYGYTF
clone size: few
J gene: TRBJ1-2
V gene: TRBV7-9
D gene: -

CDR3 DNA: TGTGCCAGCAGTGATGGACAGGGGAACACTGAAGCTTTCTTT
CDR3 protein: CASSDGQGNTEAFF
clone size: few
J gene: TRBJ1-1
V gene: TRBV25-1
D gene: TRBD1

CDR3 DNA: TGTGCCAGCAGCTCCGGACAGGTCCGCGGCTACACCTTC
CDR3 protein: CASSSGQVRGYTF
clone size: -
J gene: TRBJ1-2
V gene: TRBV11-2
D gene: TRBD1

CDR3 DNA: TGTGCCAGCAGTGGCGGGACAGGGTGGTTCTTC
CDR3 protein: CASSGGTGWFF
clone size: -
J gene: TRBJ2-1
V gene: TRBV6-5
D gene: TRBD1

CDR3 DNA: TGCGCCAGCAGCTTGTGGCCAGAAGAGACCCAGTACTTC
CDR3 protein: CASSLWPEETQYF
clone size: -
J gene: TRBJ2-5
V gene: TRBV5-1
D gene: -

CDR3 DNA: TGTGCCAGCAGCTTTCCAGGGGCTTCAACTGAAGCTTTCTTT
CDR3 protein: CASSFPGASTEAFF
clone size: many
J gene: TRBJ1-1
V gene: TRBV7-9
D gene: -

CDR3 DNA: TGTGCCAGCAGTTTAGTGGGAAATCAGCCCCAGCATTTT
CDR3 protein: CASSLVGNQPQHF
clone size: many
J gene: TRBJ1-5
V gene: TRBV28
D gene: -

CDR3 DNA: TGCAGCGTCTGGACAGGGGAGAACGAGCAGTACTTC
CDR3 protein: CSVWTGENEQYF
clone size: -
J gene: TRBJ2-7
V gene: TRBV29-1
D gene: TRBD1

CDR3 DNA: TGTGCCAGCAGCGTCGGACTAGCGATCCGGGAGACCCAGTACTTC
CDR3 protein: CASSVGLAIRETQYF
clone size: -
J gene: TRBJ2-5
V gene: TRBV7-3
D gene: TRBD2

CDR3 DNA: TGTGCTAGTGGTTACGACAGTAGGGAGCAGTACTTC
CDR3 protein: CASGYDSREQYF
clone size: -
J gene: TRBJ2-7
V gene: TRBV12-5
D gene: -

CDR3 DNA: TGTGCCAGCAGCCCAGGGGGGGTGGGCAATCAGCCCCAGCATTTT
CDR3 protein: CASSPGGVGNQPQHF
clone size: many
J gene: TRBJ1-5
V gene: TRBV7-6
D gene: TRBD1

CDR3 DNA: TGTGCCAGCAGTTTACGGCTAGTAAATGAGCAGTTCTTC
CDR3 protein: CASSLRLVNEQFF
clone size: many
J gene: TRBJ2-1
V gene: TRBV28
D gene: -

CDR3 DNA: TGTGCCAGCAGCCTTGGACAGCCTTTCAACACTGAAGCTTTCTTT
CDR3 protein: CASSLGQPFNTEAFF
clone size: few
J gene: TRBJ1-1
V gene: TRBV13
D gene: -

CDR3 DNA: TGTGCCAGTAGTATAGTGGACGGGATGAATGAGCAGTTCTTC
CDR3 protein: CASSIVDGMNEQFF
clone size: -
J gene: TRBJ2-1
V gene: TRBV19
D gene: -

CDR3 DNA: TGCAGTGCTACCCGTCGACAGCTAAGTCAGGGCTACAATCAGCCCCAGCATTTT
CDR3 protein: CSATRRQLSQGYNQPQHF
clone size: few
J gene: TRBJ1-5
V gene: TRBV20-1
D gene: -

CDR3 DNA: TGTGCCAGCACCTGGGCCGAAACCTACAATGAGCAGTTCTTC
CDR3 protein: CASTWAETYNEQFF
clone size: -
J gene: TRBJ2-1
V gene: TRBV6-6
D gene: -

CDR3 DNA: TGCGCCAGCCTGAGATTGCTTGGCAAAAACATTCAGTACTTC
CDR3 protein: CASLRLLGKNIQYF
clone size: -
J gene: TRBJ2-4
V gene: TRBV5-1
D gene: -

CDR3 DNA: TGTGCCAGCAGCTACCGGGACTCCCCTCCAGATACGCAGTATTTT
CDR3 protein: CASSYRDSPPDTQYF
clone size: -
J gene: TRBJ2-3
V gene: TRBV14
D gene: -

CDR3 DNA: TGTGCCAGCAGACACCAAGTCACCGGGGAGCTGTTTTTT
CDR3 protein: CASRHQVTGELFF
clone size: -
J gene: TRBJ2-2
V gene: TRBV7-8
D gene: -

CDR3 DNA: TGTGCCAGCAGTGCCCCTTTCGGGGGGGCTGTGTCCTACGAGCAGTACTTC
CDR3 protein: CASSAPFGGAVSYEQYF
clone size: -
J gene: TRBJ2-7
V gene: TRBV2
D gene: TRBD2

CDR3 DNA: TGTGCCAGCAGCTTAGACGGACGGTGGATCTATGGCTACACCTTC
CDR3 protein: CASSLDGRWIYGYTF
clone size: -
J gene: TRBJ1-2
V gene: TRBV7-9
D gene: -

CDR3 DNA: TGTGCCAGCAGCTTGGGGGTGGGAGGCTCCTACGAGCAGTACTTC
CDR3 protein: CASSLGVGGSYEQYF
clone size: few
J gene: TRBJ2-7
V gene: TRBV5-4
D gene: -

CDR3 DNA: TGTGTCAGCAGATCGCCGGGACAGGGTTACACCGGGGAGCTGTTTTTT
CDR3 protein: CVSRSPGQGYTGELFF
clone size: -
J gene: TRBJ2-2
V gene: TRBV28
D gene: TRBD1

CDR3 DNA: TGCGCCAGCAGCTTTACCGGGACAGGGGCCTACAATGAGCAGTTCTTC
CDR3 protein: CASSFTGTGAYNEQFF
clone size: -
J gene: TRBJ2-1
V gene: TRBV5-1
D gene: TRBD1